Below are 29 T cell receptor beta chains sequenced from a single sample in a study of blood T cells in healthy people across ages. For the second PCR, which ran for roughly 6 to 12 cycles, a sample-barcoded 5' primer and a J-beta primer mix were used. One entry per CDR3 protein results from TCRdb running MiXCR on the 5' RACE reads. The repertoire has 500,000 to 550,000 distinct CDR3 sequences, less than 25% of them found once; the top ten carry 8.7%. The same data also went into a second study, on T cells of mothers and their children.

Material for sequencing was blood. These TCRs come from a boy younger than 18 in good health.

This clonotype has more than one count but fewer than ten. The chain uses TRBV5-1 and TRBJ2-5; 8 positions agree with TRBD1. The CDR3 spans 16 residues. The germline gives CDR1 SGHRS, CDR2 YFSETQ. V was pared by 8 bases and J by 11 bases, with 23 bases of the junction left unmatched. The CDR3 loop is CASTRSQGAPQWEQYF. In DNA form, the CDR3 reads TGCGCCAGTACCAGATCTCAGGGGGCGCCTCAGTGGGAGCAGTACTTC. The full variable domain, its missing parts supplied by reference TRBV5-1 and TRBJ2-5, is KAGVTQTPRYLIKTRGQQVTLSCSPISGHRSVSWYQQTPGQGLQFLFEYFSETQRNKGNFPGRFSGRQFSNSRSEMNVSTLELGDSALYLCASTRSQGAPQWEQYFGPGTRLLVL.

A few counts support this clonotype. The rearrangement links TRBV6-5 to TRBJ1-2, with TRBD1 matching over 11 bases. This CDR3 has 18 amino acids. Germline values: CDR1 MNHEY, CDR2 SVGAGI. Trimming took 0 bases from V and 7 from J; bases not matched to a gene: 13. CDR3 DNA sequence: TGTGCCAGCAGTTACTCGAAGGACAGGGGGCGGTGGGAGGGTGGCTACACCTTC. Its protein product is CASSYSKDRGRWEGGYTF.

Written as DNA, the CDR3 is TGCAGTGCTAGAGATGAGGACACCTCCTATGGCTACACCTTC. It encodes CSARDEDTSYGYTF. This chain links TRBV20-1 with TRBJ1-2, with a tentative D call TRBD1 (5 bases). Germline V gene data show CDR1 as DFQATT and CDR2 as SNEGSKA (reference sequence). Trimming cost V 0 bases and J 4 bases, with 12 bases left between them. This CDR3 is built from 14 residues.

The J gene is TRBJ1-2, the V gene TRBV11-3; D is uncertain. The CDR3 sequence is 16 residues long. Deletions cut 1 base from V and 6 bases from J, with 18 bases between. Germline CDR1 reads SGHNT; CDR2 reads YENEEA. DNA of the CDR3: TGTGCCAGCAGCTTAGCCCCTTTAAGAGGGTTTGATGGCTACACCTTC. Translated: CASSLAPLRGFDGYTF.

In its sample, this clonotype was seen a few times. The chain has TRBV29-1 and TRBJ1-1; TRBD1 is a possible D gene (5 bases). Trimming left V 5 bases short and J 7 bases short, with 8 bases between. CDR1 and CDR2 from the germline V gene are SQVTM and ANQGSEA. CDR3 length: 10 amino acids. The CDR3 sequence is CSVWGGEAFF. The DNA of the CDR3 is TGCAGCGTTTGGGGGGGTGAAGCTTTCTTT.

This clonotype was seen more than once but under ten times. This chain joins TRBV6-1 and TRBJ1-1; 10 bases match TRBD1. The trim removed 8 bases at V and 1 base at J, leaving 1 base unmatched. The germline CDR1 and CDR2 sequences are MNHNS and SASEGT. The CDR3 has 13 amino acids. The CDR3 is CASGQGENTEAFF. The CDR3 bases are TGTGCCAGCGGACAGGGGGAGAACACTGAAGCTTTCTTT.

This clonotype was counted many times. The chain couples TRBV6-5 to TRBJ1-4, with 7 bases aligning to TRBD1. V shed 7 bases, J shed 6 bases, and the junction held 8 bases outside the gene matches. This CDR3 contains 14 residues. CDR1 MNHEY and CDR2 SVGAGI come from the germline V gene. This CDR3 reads CASTTGTDYEKLFF. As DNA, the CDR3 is TGTGCCAGCACCACCGGGACAGACTATGAAAAACTGTTTTTT.

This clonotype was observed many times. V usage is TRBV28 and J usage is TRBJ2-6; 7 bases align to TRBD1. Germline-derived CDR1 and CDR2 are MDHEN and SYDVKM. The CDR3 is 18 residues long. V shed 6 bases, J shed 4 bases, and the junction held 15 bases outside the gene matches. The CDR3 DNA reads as TGTGCCAGCAGGTCAACAGGGGAAGGTATTAGGGGGGCCAACGTCCTGACTTTC. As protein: CASRSTGEGIRGANVLTF. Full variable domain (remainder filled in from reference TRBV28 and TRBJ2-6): DVKVTQSSRYLVKRTGEKVFLECVQDMDHENMFWYRQDPGLGLRLIYFSYDVKMKEKGDIPEGYSVSREKKERFSLILESASTNQTSMYLCASRSTGEGIRGANVLTFGAGSRLTVL.

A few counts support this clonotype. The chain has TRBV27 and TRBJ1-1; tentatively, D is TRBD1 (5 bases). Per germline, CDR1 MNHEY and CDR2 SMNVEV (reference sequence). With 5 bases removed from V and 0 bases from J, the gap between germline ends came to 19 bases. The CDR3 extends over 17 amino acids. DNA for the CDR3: TGTGCCAGCAGTCCGCCGCTGGCACAGGACCTGAACACTGAAGCTTTCTTT. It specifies CASSPPLAQDLNTEAFF.

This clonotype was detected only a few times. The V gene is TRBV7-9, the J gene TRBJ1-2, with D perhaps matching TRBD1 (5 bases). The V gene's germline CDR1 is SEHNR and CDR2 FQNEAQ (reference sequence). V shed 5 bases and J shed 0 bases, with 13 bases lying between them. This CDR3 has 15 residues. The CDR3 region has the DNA TGTGCCAGCAGCCTTTCAGGGATACCTAACTATGGCTACACCTTC. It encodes CASSLSGIPNYGYTF. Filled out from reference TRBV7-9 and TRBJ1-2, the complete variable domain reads DTGVSQNPRHKITKRGQNVTFRCDPISEHNRLYWYRQTLGQGPEFLTYFQNEAQLEKSRLLSDRFSAERPKGSFSTLEIQRTEQGDSAMYLCASSLSGIPNYGYTFGSGTRLTVV.

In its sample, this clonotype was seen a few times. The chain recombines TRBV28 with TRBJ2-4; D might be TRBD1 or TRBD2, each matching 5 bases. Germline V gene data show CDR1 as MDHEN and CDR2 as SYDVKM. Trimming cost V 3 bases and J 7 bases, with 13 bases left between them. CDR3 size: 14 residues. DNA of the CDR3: TGTGCCAGCAGTTTTCTGGCAGGGAGTAACATTCAGTACTTC. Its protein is CASSFLAGSNIQYF.

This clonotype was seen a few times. The DNA of the CDR3 is TGTGCCAGCAGTTTTAGGGGGGTCGGAAACACCATATATTTT. Translating it yields CASSFRGVGNTIYF. The rearrangement links TRBV28 to TRBJ1-3; tentative D call: TRBD1 (6 bases). Deletions cut 3 bases from V and 4 bases from J, with 10 bases between. Germline V gene data show CDR1 as MDHEN and CDR2 as SYDVKM. The CDR3 consists of 14 residues. The variable domain in full, with the rest retrieved from reference TRBV28 and TRBJ1-3, is DVKVTQSSRYLVKRTGEKVFLECVQDMDHENMFWYRQDPGLGLRLIYFSYDVKMKEKGDIPEGYSVSREKKERFSLILESASTNQTSMYLCASSFRGVGNTIYFGEGSWLTVV.

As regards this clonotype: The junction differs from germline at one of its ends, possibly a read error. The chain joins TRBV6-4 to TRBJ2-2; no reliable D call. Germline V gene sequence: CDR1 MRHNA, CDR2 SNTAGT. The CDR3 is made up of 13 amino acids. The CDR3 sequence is CANSQDPYGELFF. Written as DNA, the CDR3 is TGTGCCAACAGTCAGGACCCCTATGGGGAGCTGTTTTTT.

CDR3 residues: CASSYRWARDTEAFF. The CDR3 region has the DNA TGTGCCAGCAGTTACAGGTGGGCCCGGGACACTGAAGCTTTCTTT. This chain links TRBV6-5 with TRBJ1-1; D not certain. Trimming took 2 bases from V and 3 from J, leaving 13 bases between them. This CDR3 has 15 residues. Germline-derived CDR1 and CDR2 are MNHEY and SVGAGI.

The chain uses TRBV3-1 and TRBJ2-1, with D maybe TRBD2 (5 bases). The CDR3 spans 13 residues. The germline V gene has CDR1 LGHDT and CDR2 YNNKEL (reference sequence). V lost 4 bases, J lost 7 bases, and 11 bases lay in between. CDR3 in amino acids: CASSPTEVNEQFF. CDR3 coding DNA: TGTGCCAGCAGCCCGACGGAGGTTAATGAGCAGTTCTTC.

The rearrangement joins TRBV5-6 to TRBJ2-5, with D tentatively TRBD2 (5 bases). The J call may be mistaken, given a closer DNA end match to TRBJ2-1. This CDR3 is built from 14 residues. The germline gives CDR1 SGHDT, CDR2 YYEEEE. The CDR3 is CASSFQRMGNEQFF. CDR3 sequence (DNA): TGTGCCAGCAGCTTTCAGCGGATGGGGAATGAGCAGTTCTTC.

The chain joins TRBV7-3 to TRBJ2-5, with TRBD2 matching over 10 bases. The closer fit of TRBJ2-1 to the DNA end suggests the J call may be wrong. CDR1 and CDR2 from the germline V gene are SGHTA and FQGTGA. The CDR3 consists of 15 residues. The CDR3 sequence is CASSLQPSGSNEQFF. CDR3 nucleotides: TGTGCCAGCAGCTTACAGCCTAGCGGGAGCAATGAGCAGTTCTTC.

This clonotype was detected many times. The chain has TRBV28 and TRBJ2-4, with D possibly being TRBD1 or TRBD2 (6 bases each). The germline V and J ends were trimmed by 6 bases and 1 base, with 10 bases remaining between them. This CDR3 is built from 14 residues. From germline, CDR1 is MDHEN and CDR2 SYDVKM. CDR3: CASSAGGAKNIQYF. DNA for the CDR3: TGTGCCAGCAGCGCCGGGGGCGCCAAAAACATTCAGTACTTC.

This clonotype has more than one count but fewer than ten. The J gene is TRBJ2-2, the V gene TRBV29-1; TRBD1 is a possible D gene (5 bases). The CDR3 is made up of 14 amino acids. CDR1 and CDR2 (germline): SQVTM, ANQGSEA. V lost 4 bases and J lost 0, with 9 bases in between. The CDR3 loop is CSVVPTANTGELFF. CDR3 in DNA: TGCAGCGTTGTTCCGACAGCGAACACCGGGGAGCTGTTTTTT.

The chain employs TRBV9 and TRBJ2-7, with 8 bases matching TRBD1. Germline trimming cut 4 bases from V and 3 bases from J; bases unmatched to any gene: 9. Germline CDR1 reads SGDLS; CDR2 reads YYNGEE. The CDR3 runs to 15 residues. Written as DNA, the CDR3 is TGTGCCAGCAGCCTAAGACAGGGGACCCACTACGAGCAGTACTTC. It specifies CASSLRQGTHYEQYF.

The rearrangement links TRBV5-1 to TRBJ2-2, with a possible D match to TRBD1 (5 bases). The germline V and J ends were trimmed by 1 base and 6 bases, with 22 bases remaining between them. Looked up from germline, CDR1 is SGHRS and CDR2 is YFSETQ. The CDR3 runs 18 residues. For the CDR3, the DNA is TGCGCCAGCAGCTTGAGGGGCCCTTCATCTGTCATCCCCGGGGAGCTGTTTTTT. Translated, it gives CASSLRGPSSVIPGELFF.

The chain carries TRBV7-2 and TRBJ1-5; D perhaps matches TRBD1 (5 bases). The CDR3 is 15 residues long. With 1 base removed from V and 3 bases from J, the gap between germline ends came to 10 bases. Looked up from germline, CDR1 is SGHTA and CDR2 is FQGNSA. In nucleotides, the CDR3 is TGTGCCAGCAGCTTAGTCGGAGGGACCAATCAGCCCCAGCATTTT. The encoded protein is CASSLVGGTNQPQHF.

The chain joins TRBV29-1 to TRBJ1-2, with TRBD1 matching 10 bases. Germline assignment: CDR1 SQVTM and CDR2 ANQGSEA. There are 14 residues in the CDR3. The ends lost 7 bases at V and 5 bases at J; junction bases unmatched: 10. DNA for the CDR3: TGCAGCGCCGTAACAGACAGGGGGCTTTATGGCTACACCTTC. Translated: CSAVTDRGLYGYTF.

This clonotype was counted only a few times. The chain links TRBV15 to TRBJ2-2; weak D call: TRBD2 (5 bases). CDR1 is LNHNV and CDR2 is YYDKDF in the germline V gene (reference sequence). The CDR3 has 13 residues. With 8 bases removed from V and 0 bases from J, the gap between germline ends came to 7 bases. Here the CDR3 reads CATERANTGELFF. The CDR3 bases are TGTGCCACCGAGAGGGCGAACACCGGGGAGCTGTTTTTT.

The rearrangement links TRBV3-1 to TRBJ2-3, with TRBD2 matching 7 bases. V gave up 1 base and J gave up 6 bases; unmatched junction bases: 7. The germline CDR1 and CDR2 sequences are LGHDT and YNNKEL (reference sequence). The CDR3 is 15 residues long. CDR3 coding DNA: TGTGCCAGCAGCCAAGGTCAAGCGGGGCTTGATACGCAGTATTTT. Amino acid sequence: CASSQGQAGLDTQYF.

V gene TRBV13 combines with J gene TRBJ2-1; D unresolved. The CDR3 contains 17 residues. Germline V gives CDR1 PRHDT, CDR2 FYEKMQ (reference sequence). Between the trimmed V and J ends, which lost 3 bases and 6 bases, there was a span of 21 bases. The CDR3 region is CASSLFLQASRGNEQFF. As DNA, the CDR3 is TGTGCCAGCAGCTTGTTTCTCCAAGCTAGTCGCGGCAATGAGCAGTTCTTC.

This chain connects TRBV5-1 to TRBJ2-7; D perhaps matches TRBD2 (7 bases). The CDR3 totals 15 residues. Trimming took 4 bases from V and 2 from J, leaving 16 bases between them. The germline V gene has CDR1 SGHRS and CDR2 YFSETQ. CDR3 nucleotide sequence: TGCGCCAGCAGCCCCTTTGGGGGGGGGCCCTACGAGCAGTACTTC. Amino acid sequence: CASSPFGGGPYEQYF.

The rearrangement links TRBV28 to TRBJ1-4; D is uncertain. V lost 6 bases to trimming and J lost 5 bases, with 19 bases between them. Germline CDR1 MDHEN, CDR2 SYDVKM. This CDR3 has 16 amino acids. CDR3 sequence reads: CASRSYEELKNEKLFF. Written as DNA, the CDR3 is TGTGCCAGCAGGTCTTATGAGGAGTTGAAGAATGAAAAACTGTTTTTT. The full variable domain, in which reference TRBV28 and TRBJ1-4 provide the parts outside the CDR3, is DVKVTQSSRYLVKRTGEKVFLECVQDMDHENMFWYRQDPGLGLRLIYFSYDVKMKEKGDIPEGYSVSREKKERFSLILESASTNQTSMYLCASRSYEELKNEKLFFGSGTQLSVL.

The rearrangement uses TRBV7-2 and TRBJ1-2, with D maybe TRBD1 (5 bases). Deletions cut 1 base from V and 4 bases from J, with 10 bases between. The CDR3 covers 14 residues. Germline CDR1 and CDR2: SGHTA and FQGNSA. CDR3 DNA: TGTGCCAGCAGCTTAGTAGCGGGGGTCTATGGCTACACCTTC. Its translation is CASSLVAGVYGYTF.